This T cell receptor beta chain appears in the sequencing data of a study of T-cell memory formation after mild COVID-19. The study's findings and limits: CD4+ contracting clones were mainly CM and EM; CD8+ ones, EMRA.

TCRdb called the 5' RACE reads again in MiXCR, with one record for every CDR3 protein. The sample carries under 350,000 distinct CDR3 sequences, roughly 17% recorded once. In regard to this clonotype: The antigen remains unidentified.

Sample: PBMCs or a T cell subset sorted from them (not recorded which). This TCR was sampled from a man aged 18 to 30 who had mild COVID-19 (a few samples of this study predate the infection). Cell type and time point are not known.

The CDR3 bases are TGTGCCAGCAGCTTAAAGCTCAGGGCGGAGGCTTTCTTT. Amino acid sequence: CASSLKLRAEAFF. The chain joins TRBV13 to TRBJ1-1, with D perhaps TRBD1 (5 bases). The V gene's germline CDR1 is PRHDT and CDR2 FYEKMQ (reference sequence). The ends were cut back, 2 bases at V and 11 bases at J, with 15 bases in the middle. The CDR3 is made up of 13 amino acids.